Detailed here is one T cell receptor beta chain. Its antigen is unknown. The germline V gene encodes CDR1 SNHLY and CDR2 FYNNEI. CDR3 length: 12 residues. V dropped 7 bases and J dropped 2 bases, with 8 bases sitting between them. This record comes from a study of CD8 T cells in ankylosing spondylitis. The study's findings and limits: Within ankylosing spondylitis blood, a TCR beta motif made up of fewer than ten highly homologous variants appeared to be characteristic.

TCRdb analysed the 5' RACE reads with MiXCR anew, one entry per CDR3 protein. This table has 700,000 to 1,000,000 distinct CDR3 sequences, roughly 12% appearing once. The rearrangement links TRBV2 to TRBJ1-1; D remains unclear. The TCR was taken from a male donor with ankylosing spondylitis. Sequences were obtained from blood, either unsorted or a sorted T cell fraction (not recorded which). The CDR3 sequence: CASKSHNTEAFF. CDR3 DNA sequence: TGTGCCAGCAAGAGTCATAACACTGAAGCTTTCTTT.